Given below is one T cell receptor (beta chain) in context. Its antigen is not identified. This specimen comes from a study of cytomegalovirus exposure and HLA in healthy donors. Notes on the study in general: Data from an earlier analysis indicated that most TCR beta V segments were productive either about 87% or about 30% of the time.

The PCR ran on 60 Vbeta and 13 Jbeta primers. Generated by immunoSEQ multiplex PCR, the TCRdb table keeps only in-frame clones and is missing some. The table shows around 250,000 clones, with roughly 91% occurring only once. Deletions cut 3 bases from V and 5 bases from J, with 9 bases between. The germline V gene has CDR1 LNHDA and CDR2 SQIVND (reference sequence). CDR3 length equals 13 residues. V gene TRBV19 combines with J gene TRBJ2-3, with D maybe TRBD2 (5 bases). This clonotype originated in a girl aged 2-15 years in good health and CMV-seronegative. Sequenced input: PBMCs. CDR3 sequence reads: CASSMRVKDTQYF. DNA for the CDR3: TGTGCCAGTAGTATGAGGGTAAAAGATACGCAGTATTTT.